This T cell receptor (beta chain) was recorded in a study of T cells in Graves' hyperthyroidism and ophthalmopathy. Study-wide points: Model output signaled ophthalmopathy a median roughly 6 months ahead of onset.

This clonotype has at least ten counts. Its antigen remains unidentified. V was shortened by 10 bases and J by 0 bases, with 14 bases between the two germline ends. This CDR3 spans 14 amino acids. CDR1 and CDR2 from the germline V gene are MDHEN and SYDVKM. Using RNA transcripts as the source, TCR beta CDR3 regions were amplified. The HTBI primer set served for first-round RT-PCR of the TCR CDR3. MiXCR was run by TCRdb on the multiplex PCR reads, yielding one entry per CDR3 protein. The data show hundreds of thousands of distinct CDR3 sequences, approximately 15% seen once. The sample comprised blood. This chain joins TRBV28 and TRBJ2-3; TRBD1 or TRBD2 may be the D gene (7 bases each). This sequence originates from a woman aged 30 to 39 with Graves' hyperthyroidism that later progressed to Graves' ophthalmopathy. The CDR3 sequence: CATSRGGSTDTQYF. In DNA, the CDR3 is TGTGCCACCTCCAGGGGGGGCAGCACAGATACGCAGTATTTT.